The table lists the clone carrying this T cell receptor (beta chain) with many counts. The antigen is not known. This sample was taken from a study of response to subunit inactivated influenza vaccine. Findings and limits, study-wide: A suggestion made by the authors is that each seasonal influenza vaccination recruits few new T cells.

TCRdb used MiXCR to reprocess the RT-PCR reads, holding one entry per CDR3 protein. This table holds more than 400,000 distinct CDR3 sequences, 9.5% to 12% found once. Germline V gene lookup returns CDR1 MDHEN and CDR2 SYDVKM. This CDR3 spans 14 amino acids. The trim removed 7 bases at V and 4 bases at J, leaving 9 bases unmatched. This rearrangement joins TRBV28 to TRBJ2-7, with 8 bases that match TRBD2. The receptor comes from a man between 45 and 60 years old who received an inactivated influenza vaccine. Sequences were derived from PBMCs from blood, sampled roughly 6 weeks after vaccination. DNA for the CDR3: TGTGCCAGCACCGTAGCGGGGCTAGAATACGAGCAGTACTTC. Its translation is CASTVAGLEYEQYF.